Following are 8 T cell receptor beta chains from one sample sequenced in a study of radiotherapy plus CTLA-4 blockade in lung cancer. Sequencing used immunoSEQ multiplex PCR; TCRdb keeps in-frame clones, though not all of them. Of some 73,000 clones in the sample, approximately 73% were seen once. The source was peripheral blood, collected from a patient treated with radiotherapy plus ipilimumab. Receptor source: a human donor with non-small cell lung cancer whose response to radiotherapy plus ipilimumab could not be evaluated.

The gene calls are TRBV11-1 and TRBJ2-7; D perhaps matches TRBD2 (5 bases). This CDR3 is 14 amino acids long. V dropped 2 bases and J dropped 3 bases, with 11 bases sitting between them. Germline lookup yields CDR1 SGHAT and CDR2 FQDESV (reference sequence). The CDR3 DNA follows: TGTGCCAGCAGCTTATTTGGGGAGTTCTACGAGCAGTACTTC. Translation gives CASSLFGEFYEQYF.

This clone turned up a few times. Other DNA sequences of this sample code for an identical CDR3. The chain combines TRBV7-2 with TRBJ2-5; D ambiguous. This CDR3 contains 12 residues. Germline CDR1 and CDR2: SGHTA and FQGNSA. V was clipped by 0 bases and J by 4 bases, with 3 bases between them. DNA for the CDR3: TGTGCCAGCAGCTTAGCGCGAGAGACCCAGTACTTC. Its protein is CASSLARETQYF.

The CDR3 coding sequence is TGTGCCAGCAGTTACTCGTTCGCGGGGGCAAACACTGAAGCTTTCTTT. Translation: CASSYSFAGANTEAFF. This sequence joins TRBV6-5 and TRBJ1-1, with D possibly matching TRBD1 (6 bases). The germline CDR1 and CDR2 sequences are MNHEY and SVGAGI. V was shortened by 0 bases and J by 2 bases, with 13 bases between the two germline ends. The CDR3 totals 16 residues.

This clone appeared a single time. The gene calls are TRBV7-9 and TRBJ2-5; TRBD1 might be the D (6 bases). Germline V CDR1 and CDR2: SEHNR, FQNEAQ (reference sequence). The CDR3 has 19 residues. Trimming shortened V by 0 bases and J by 3 bases, and 23 bases separated the two germline ends. CDR3 amino acids: CASSLASFTGQWRKETQYF. CDR3 nucleotides: TGTGCCAGCAGCTTAGCGTCCTTTACTGGACAGTGGCGGAAAGAGACCCAGTACTTC.

The gene calls are TRBV2 and TRBJ2-7, with 9 bases lining up with TRBD2. V shed 5 bases, J shed 3 bases, and the junction held 8 bases outside the gene matches. CDR3 length: 15 amino acids. Germline-derived CDR1 and CDR2 are SNHLY and FYNNEI. This CDR3 is CASSNSASGNYEQYF. The CDR3 DNA reads TGTGCCAGCAGTAATTCGGCTAGCGGGAACTACGAGCAGTACTTC.

This clone showed up just once. The chain is built from TRBV2 and TRBJ1-6, with a weak D call TRBD1 (6 bases). V dropped 2 bases and J dropped 8 bases, with 13 bases sitting between them. CDR1 SNHLY and CDR2 FYNNEI come from the germline V gene. CDR3 length: 15 amino acids. The CDR3 sequence is CASSELDRGDSPLHF. CDR3 nucleotides: TGTGCCAGCAGTGAATTGGACAGAGGGGATTCACCCCTCCACTTT.

This chain joins TRBV9 and TRBJ2-7; maybe TRBD1 (5 bases). This CDR3 spans 16 amino acids. V was trimmed by 4 bases and J by 2 bases, leaving 19 bases between them. Germline CDR1 and CDR2: SGDLS and YYNGEE. The CDR3 reads CASSRRGRSDPYEQYF. The CDR3 DNA is TGTGCCAGCAGCCGTAGGGGTCGATCAGACCCCTACGAGCAGTACTTC.

The chain employs TRBV28 and TRBJ1-1; 9 nucleotides match TRBD1. Germline CDR1 is MDHEN and CDR2 is SYDVKM. CDR3 length equals 14 residues. V was pared by 6 bases and J by 4 bases, with 6 bases of the junction left unmatched. Here the CDR3 reads CASRTQGAVTEAFF. The CDR3 bases are TGTGCCAGCAGAACACAGGGGGCTGTCACTGAAGCTTTCTTT.